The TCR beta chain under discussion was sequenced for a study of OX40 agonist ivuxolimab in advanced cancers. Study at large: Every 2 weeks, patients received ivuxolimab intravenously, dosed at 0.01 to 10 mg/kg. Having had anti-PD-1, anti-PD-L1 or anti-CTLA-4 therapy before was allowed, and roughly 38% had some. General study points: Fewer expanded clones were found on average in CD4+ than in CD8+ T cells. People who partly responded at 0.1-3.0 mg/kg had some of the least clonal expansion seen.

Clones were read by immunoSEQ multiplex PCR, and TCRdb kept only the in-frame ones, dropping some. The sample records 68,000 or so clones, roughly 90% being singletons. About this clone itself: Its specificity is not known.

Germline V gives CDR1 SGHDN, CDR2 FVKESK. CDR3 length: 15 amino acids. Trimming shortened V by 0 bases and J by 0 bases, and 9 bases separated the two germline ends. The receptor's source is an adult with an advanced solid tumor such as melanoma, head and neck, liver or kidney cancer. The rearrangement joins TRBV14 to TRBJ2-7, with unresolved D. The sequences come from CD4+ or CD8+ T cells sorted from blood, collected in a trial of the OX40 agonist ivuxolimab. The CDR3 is CASSQDLGHSYEQYF. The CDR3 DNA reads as TGTGCCAGCAGCCAAGACTTAGGTCACTCCTACGAGCAGTACTTC.